A selection of T cell receptor beta chains follows, all from one sample in a study of blood T cell repertoires in COVID-19. TCRdb's table, derived via immunoSEQ multiplex PCR, lists solely in-frame clones and lacks some. The sample yields roughly 250,000 clones, over 80% seen once. The source material was peripheral blood. Every receptor here comes from a woman aged 55 to 70 with active or convalescent COVID-19. The CDR3 runs from the conserved cysteine through the conserved F or W. The order of the fields is CDR3 length, clone size, V gene, J gene, D gene, CDR3 DNA, CDR3 protein. A D gene is named only where the DNA matches it firmly. Size is stated for part of the rows, as once, few or many counts, or as a class when the clone is expanded.

>16|-|TRBV6-5|TRBJ1-1|-
TGTGCCAGCAGTTACTCGTTTTGGACAGTGAACACTGAAGCTTTCTTT
CASSYSFWTVNTEAFF
>14|-|TRBV6-4|TRBJ2-3|TRBD1
TGTGCCAGCAGCCGGGACAGGGGGACAGATACGCAGTATTTT
CASSRDRGTDTQYF
>18|once|TRBV7-2|TRBJ2-4|-
TGTGCCAGCAGCTTAGAGTTTGGTACGGGACTCGCCAAAAACATTCAGTACTTC
CASSLEFGTGLAKNIQYF
>13|-|TRBV7-9|TRBJ1-6|-
TGTGCCAGCAGCTTAGTACAACCTTCACCCCTCCACTTT
CASSLVQPSPLHF
>13|-|TRBV12-3/TRBV12-4|TRBJ1-1|-
TGTGCCAGCAGTTTGAATCAAGCAGAGGGAGCTTTCTTT
CASSLNQAEGAFF
>14|-|TRBV7-9|TRBJ2-2|-
TGTGCCAGCAGTTCATACGGGAACACCGGGGAGCTGTTTTTT
CASSSYGNTGELFF
>16|once|TRBV23-1|TRBJ1-3|TRBD1
TGCGCCAGCAGTCACCTCGACAGGGTCTCTGGAAACACCATATATTTT
CASSHLDRVSGNTIYF
>15|-|TRBV29-1|TRBJ1-5|TRBD1
TGCAGCGTTGAAATCGGACAGGGCCCAGGGCAGCCCCAGCATTTT
CSVEIGQGPGQPQHF
>15|once|TRBV5-1|TRBJ2-1|TRBD2
TGCGCCAGCAGCTTCAGACTAGCGGGACACAATGAGCAGTTCTTC
CASSFRLAGHNEQFF
>16|-|TRBV5-1|TRBJ2-1|TRBD2
TGCGCCAGCAGACTAAGAGCGGGGGGGCCTGGTAATGAGCAGTTCTTC
CASRLRAGGPGNEQFF
>17|-|TRBV2|TRBJ2-5|TRBD2
TGTGCCAGCAGTGAGGGACTACGCGCCGGGACCCAAGAGACCCAGTACTTC
CASSEGLRAGTQETQYF
>14|few|TRBV29-1|TRBJ2-3|TRBD2
TGCAGCGTTGGGGCTGGCGGGGGGCAAGATACGCAGTATTTT
CSVGAGGGQDTQYF
>14|-|TRBV5-1|TRBJ2-2|-
TGCGCCAGCAGCCCAGGGCCCCAGAGCGGGGAGCTGTTTTTT
CASSPGPQSGELFF
>15|-|TRBV5-1|TRBJ1-1|TRBD1
TGCGCCAGCAGCGGGGGAGGAGGACAGGGGGCTGAAGCTTTCTTT
CASSGGGGQGAEAFF
>16|-|TRBV4-1|TRBJ1-2|TRBD1
TGCGCCAGCAGCCGAGGACAGGGGTTTGGTGGATATGGCTACACCTTC
CASSRGQGFGGYGYTF
>14|-|TRBV3-1/TRBV3-2|TRBJ2-1|TRBD1
TGTGCCAGCAGCCAGGGGACAGGGGGCTACGGGCAGTTCTTC
CASSQGTGGYGQFF
>14|few|TRBV6-6|TRBJ2-7|TRBD1
TGTGCCAGCAACCTAGACAGGGGGGGCTACGAGCAGTACTTC
CASNLDRGGYEQYF
>16|-|TRBV5-5|TRBJ1-3|TRBD1
TGTGCCAGCAGCTTGGATGGGACAGGGGCTGGAAACACCATATATTTT
CASSLDGTGAGNTIYF
>14|-|TRBV28|TRBJ1-1|TRBD1
TGTGCCAGCAGTCGCAGGGGGCGCGTCCCTGAAGCTTTCTTT
CASSRRGRVPEAFF
>16|few|TRBV19|TRBJ2-3|TRBD1
TGTGCCAGTAGTACACGAGGGGACAGGGCTACAGATACGCAGTATTTT
CASSTRGDRATDTQYF
>14|-|TRBV19|TRBJ1-2|-
TGTGCCAGTAGTTTCGTGACAGGTGCTTATGGCTACACCTTC
CASSFVTGAYGYTF
>14|-|TRBV24-1|TRBJ1-1|-
TGTGCCACCAGTACAGGAAGATTGGGCACTGAAGCTTTCTTT
CATSTGRLGTEAFF
>14|few|TRBV14|TRBJ2-7|-
TGTGCCAGCAGCCAGTCGGTGCCGGGGTACGAGCAGTACTTC
CASSQSVPGYEQYF
>15|-|TRBV27|TRBJ2-5|TRBD2
TGTGCCAGCAGACCCCCTCTCGCGGGAGAGGAGACCCAGTACTTC
CASRPPLAGEETQYF
>14|-|TRBV18|TRBJ2-5|-
TGTGCCAGCTCATTGGGGCATAAGGAAGAGACCCAGTACTTC
CASSLGHKEETQYF
>17|-|TRBV11-3|TRBJ2-1|-
TGTGCCAGCAGCTTAAGGTCGCGGCCGAGCTCCTACAATGAGCAGTTCTTC
CASSLRSRPSSYNEQFF
>15|-|TRBV7-9|TRBJ1-2|TRBD1
TGTGCCAGCAGCCCGAGGGGACAGGGTTACTATGGCTACACCTTC
CASSPRGQGYYGYTF
>14|-|TRBV19|TRBJ1-1|TRBD1
TGTGCCAGTAGTATGAGACAGGGAGGAACTGAAGCTTTCTTT
CASSMRQGGTEAFF
>14|few|TRBV6-5|TRBJ2-2|-
TGTGCCAGCAGTCGCACTAGTTCTGGCGGGGAGCTGTTTTTT
CASSRTSSGGELFF
>14|-|TRBV15|TRBJ1-4|-
TGTGCCACCAGCCCTGATCAAGTTGAGGAAAAACTGTTTTTT
CATSPDQVEEKLFF
>16|-|TRBV29-1|TRBJ2-6|-
TGCAGCGTTGGGCGGGGCAGCTCCTCTGGGGCCAACGTCCTGACTTTC
CSVGRGSSSGANVLTF
>14|-|TRBV6-4|TRBJ1-3|-
TGTGCCAGGAGAGACGCAGGCTCTGGAAACACCATATATTTT
CARRDAGSGNTIYF
>18|-|TRBV27|TRBJ1-1|-
TGTGCCAGCAGTTTTCTCACCCCCGGGGGCGGGGGGGACACTGAAGCTTTCTTT
CASSFLTPGGGGDTEAFF
>14|few|TRBV6-5|TRBJ2-2|TRBD2
TGTGCCAGCAGTTACAGTAGCGGGACCGGGGAGCTGTTTTTT
CASSYSSGTGELFF
>15|-|TRBV6-5|TRBJ2-5|-
TGTGCCAGCAGTTACTCTCACGACAGCCAAGAGACCCAGTACTTC
CASSYSHDSQETQYF
>13|-|TRBV12-3/TRBV12-4|TRBJ2-1|-
TGTGCCAGCAGCCCCAGGGTCTACAATGAGCAGTTCTTC
CASSPRVYNEQFF